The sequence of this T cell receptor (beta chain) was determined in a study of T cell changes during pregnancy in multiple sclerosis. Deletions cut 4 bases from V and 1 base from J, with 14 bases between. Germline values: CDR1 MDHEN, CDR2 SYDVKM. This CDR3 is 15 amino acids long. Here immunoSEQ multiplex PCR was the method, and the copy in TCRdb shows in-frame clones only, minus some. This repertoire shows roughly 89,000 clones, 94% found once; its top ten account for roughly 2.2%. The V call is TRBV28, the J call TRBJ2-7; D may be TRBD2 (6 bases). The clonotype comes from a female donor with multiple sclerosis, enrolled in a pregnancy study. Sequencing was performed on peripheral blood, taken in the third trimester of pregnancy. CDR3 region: CASSSTGTFSYEQYF. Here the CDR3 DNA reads TGTGCCAGCAGTTCAACCGGGACTTTTTCCTACGAGCAGTACTTC.